This entry describes one TCR beta chain. Its recognized antigen is unknown. Base qualities are not provided; no much larger clone lies one nucleotide away. Collaborating institutions collected whole blood in K2EDTA tubes following their own protocols. For TCRbeta analysis, collaborators shipped samples in one of three forms: frozen whole blood, isolated PBMCs, or DNA extracted from either of those sample types. TCRbeta CDR3 regions were amplified from genomic DNA by means of the immunoSEQ Assay, a bias-controlled multiplex PCR. The paper's processing steps were these. Nucleated cell counts per sample were estimated from amplification of reference gene primers within the assay. To quantify the absolute abundance of each unique TCRbeta CDR3 rearrangement, sequence reads were collapsed and filtered. For each sample, productive Simpson clonality was calculated as the square root of Simpson's diversity index over productive rearrangements. TCRdb holds this immuneACCESS table with in-frame rearrangements only. Some clones are missing; in checked studies, unresolved V genes explain under half, and the rest has no known cause. V, J and clone size are those of that table, while D and trimming were read from the DNA. The sample table lists 52,000 or so clones, over 75% of them with a count of one. The top ten clonotypes cover roughly an eighth of the sample.

This entry belongs to a study of blood T cell repertoires in COVID-19 (dated by TCRdb to 2019 to 2021). With respect to the entire study: Collaborator samples came from the United States, Italy and Spain and covered acute and convalescent phases of COVID-19. The prospective study material was composed of cDNA or gDNA derived from T cells, B-cell-depleted T cells, or PBMCs. The dataset comprised deeply sampled blood TCRbeta repertoires from subjects exposed to, actively infected with, or recovered from COVID-19. A freely available public database, intended as a resource for researchers studying the immune response to SARS-CoV-2, is where the repertoires were released. The samples were drawn from two sources: the first 160 participants of the ongoing ImmuneRACE study, and fewer than 1,500 subjects contributed by 6 global collaborators. A de-identified subject ID, COVID-19 status, age in years and sex were almost always included in the sample metadata. Where available, HLA class I and class II types were taken from metadata supplied by the sample provider and were not determined by assay-based typing.

The cysteine opens and the phenylalanine closes a CDR3 of 15 amino acids. Left in the record is the CDR3 DNA by itself, 45 bases read in frame from the first base. V and J are trimmed by 2 bases and 7 bases, and the gene matches miss 2 bases of the junction. CDR1 and CDR2, looked up from the germline V gene, are MDHEN and SYDVKM. What the work shows at the level of the full study, not this receptor alone: The amount of clinical and demographic metadata varied by source and participant and was provided uncurated.

The rearranged chain carries TRBV28 and TRBJ1-6; 10 central bases correspond to TRBD1. The sample taken for sequencing was peripheral blood. This receptor was taken from a human donor in a cohort sampled during active COVID-19. The base sequence is TGTGCCAGCAGTTTAGGGACAGGGGTGAATTCACCCCTCCACTTT. It is translated as CASSLGTGVNSPLHF.